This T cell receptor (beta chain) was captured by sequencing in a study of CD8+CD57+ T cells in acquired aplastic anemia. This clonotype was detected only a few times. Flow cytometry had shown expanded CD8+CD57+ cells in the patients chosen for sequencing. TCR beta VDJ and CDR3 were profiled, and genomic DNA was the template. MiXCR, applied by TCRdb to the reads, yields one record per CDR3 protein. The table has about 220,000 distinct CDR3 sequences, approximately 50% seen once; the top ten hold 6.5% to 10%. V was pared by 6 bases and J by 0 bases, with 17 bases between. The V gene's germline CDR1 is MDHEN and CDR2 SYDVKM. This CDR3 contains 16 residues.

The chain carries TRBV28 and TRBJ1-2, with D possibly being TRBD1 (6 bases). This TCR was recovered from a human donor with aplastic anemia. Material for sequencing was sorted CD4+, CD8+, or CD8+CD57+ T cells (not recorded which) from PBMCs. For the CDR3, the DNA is TGTGCCAGCAGCCCACCCCAGGGGTCGGCTAACTATGGCTACACCTTC. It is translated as CASSPPQGSANYGYTF.